The clone carrying this TCR beta chain has only a few counts. TCRdb itself ran the 5' RACE reads through MiXCR, one entry per CDR3 protein. The sample consists of under 300,000 distinct CDR3 sequences, roughly 9.4% of them appearing once. This entry belongs to a study of T-cell memory formation after mild COVID-19. The CDR3 totals 17 residues. Germline loops: CDR1 LGHNA, CDR2 YSLEER. Trimming took off 0 bases at V and 2 bases at J, with 16 bases between the two ends. The clonotype comes from a man between 18 and 29 years old who had mild COVID-19 (a few samples of this study predate the infection). Cell type and time point are not known. Sequencing was performed on PBMCs or a T cell subset sorted from them (not recorded which). The V and J genes are TRBV4-3 and TRBJ2-5; either TRBD1 or TRBD2 may fit D (7 bases each). Written as DNA, the CDR3 is TGCGCCAGCAGCCAAGAGGCCAGGGGGGACTATCAAGAGACCCAGTACTTC. Its protein is CASSQEARGDYQETQYF.